The subject of this entry is one T cell receptor beta chain. Its recognized antigen is unknown. The record has no base qualities; no much larger clone is one base away. This sample was taken from a study of response to subunit inactivated influenza vaccine (dated by TCRdb to 2017 to 2018). With regard to the full study: To follow how T cells responded to a trivalent subunit inactivated influenza vaccine, the researchers relied on deep quantitative profiling of the T cell receptor repertoire. Points the paper makes about the study in general: It was suggested by the authors that each seasonal influenza vaccination may recruit only a limited number of new T cells.

Libraries were made using RT-PCR. Sequencing used an Illumina HiSeq 2500. The public reads were reanalyzed by TCRdb: fastp trimming at Q25, MiXCR alignment, in-frame beta chains only. Duplicate CDR3 protein sequences are folded into a single record with the most common DNA and genes. Counted in this sample were hundreds of thousands of distinct CDR3 sequences; 11% of them appeared once. Jointly, the top ten make up 9.5% to 11% of the sample. V ends up 0 bases short and J 8 bases short, with an unmatched junction base count of 15. The germline V gene gives CDR1 as SGDLS and CDR2 as YYNGEE. Measured from the cysteine to the phenylalanine, the CDR3 is 18 residues long. Of the read, only the CDR3 DNA is kept; its 54 bases are in frame from base 1. These data were likewise used in another study, on T cells expressing NK-cell markers. From the second report: The TCR beta cDNA libraries were made using 5'RACE template switching, a step that added both a universal primer site and unique molecular identifiers. TCR beta-chain repertoires were profiled in sorted CD3+CD56+NKG2C+, CD3+CD56+NKG2C- and CD3+CD56-NKG2C+ T-cell subsets from several donors. Among the eight sequenced donors, seven were HCMV-seropositive and one was HCMV-seronegative. In several experiments an anti-gammadeltaTCR antibody was added to restrict sorting to alphabetaTCR-expressing T cells. In a handful of donors, the dominant CD3+CD56+NKG2C+ clonotypes were among the top 10 CD8+ clonotypes and accounted for about 1.0-7.5% of CD8+ T cells. Those dominant clonotypes were again the most abundant among CD3+CD56-NKG2C+ cells in a few donors, at roughly 28.3-60.1%. Whether the expanded NKG2C-expressing T cell clones were specific for HCMV antigens was left unclear. Randomly selected healthy volunteers, three men and five women, were used as the eight sequenced donors. HCMV serostatus was determined by detecting HCMV-specific IgG in serum with a commercial ELISA kit. Peripheral blood mononuclear cells were isolated from blood by Ficoll density gradient centrifugation. For roughly 6 donors, bulk peripheral blood T-cell repertoires were additionally sequenced from unsorted PBMC. Priming for cDNA synthesis came from the TCR beta constant segment, and two successive PCR amplification steps followed. The libraries were sequenced on Illumina HiSeq 2000/2500, MiSeq or NextSeq, producing 2 x 150 bp reads. MIGEC handled demultiplexing of the reads and grouping by UMI, while MiTCR was used to assemble and quantify clonotypes. To remove erroneous sequences, TCR cDNA sequences were retained only when supported by two or more reads. The tcR package was used for downstream repertoire analysis, and clonotypes were matched between fractions using CDR3 nucleotide sequence together with V segment. VDJmatch was used to annotate antigen specificity against VDJdb, with one amino acid substitution in CDR3 allowed.

Source: PBMCs from blood, taken on the day of vaccination. The sequence is built from TRBV9 and TRBJ2-1, with 9 junctional bases fitting TRBD2. This TCR came from a man in his fifties who received an inactivated influenza vaccine. Donor details come from another sample of the same person, matched by shared clones. The DNA reads TGTGCCAGCAGCGTAGCTCTAAGCGGGAGGAATGGGTTACATGAGCAGTTCTTC. The resulting protein is CASSVALSGRNGLHEQFF.